Sequencing of this T cell receptor (beta chain) was carried out in a study of T cells after yellow fever vaccination (dated by TCRdb to between 2018 and 2021). Describing the broader study: The SMART-Seq v4 Ultra Low Input RNA kit was used to prepare libraries from fractions with low cell numbers. To follow T-cell clones before and after primary and booster YFV17D yellow fever vaccination, bulk TCR alpha and beta repertoires were sequenced over time. Two healthy male donors made up the cohort, one aged 18 to 30 years and the other aged 30 to 40 years. Blood samples were taken at several timepoints before and after primary and secondary immunization, and bulk PBMC replicates and cell subsets were isolated.

In the paper's terms, the treatment or condition label means: live attenuated yellow fever vaccine strain. At each blood-draw timepoint, two biological replicates of bulk PBMCs were collected. A standard Ficoll-Paque protocol was used to isolate PBMCs from peripheral blood. TriZol was used to extract RNA from bulk PBMCs, CD4 and CD8 fractions, and dextramer-positive and dextramer-negative fractions. Study-wide findings and limitations: A small fraction of clonotypes appeared in both the CD4 and CD8 compartments, likely as a result of convergent recombination. The secondary T-cell response was found to be weaker but faster than the primary response, with a peak reached on day 5 rather than on day 15. Computational filtering was required because FACS-sorted repertoires could contain abundant contaminating clonotypes from the bulk population. Only a couple of donors were included in the study, so the extent to which the findings can be generalized is limited. Most clones expanded after primary vaccination (almost 97% of CD4 and 88% of CD8) were re-detected after the booster, suggesting that broad memory maintenance occurred.

CDR1 and CDR2, per the germline V gene (reference sequence), are SGHNT and YYREEE. Including cysteine and phenylalanine, the CDR3 has 14 amino acids. This entry keeps only the CDR3 DNA: 42 bases, framed from base 1. V loses 3 bases of germline sequence and J loses 5 bases, and the interval between the two ends is 9 bases. TCR cDNA was made using 5'RACE template switching, a step that added a universal primer site and unique molecular identifiers. Priming of cDNA synthesis was performed from both the TCR alpha and TCR beta constant segments. Library amplification involved two PCR steps, and the second step added sample barcodes and sequencing adapters. Sequencing of libraries was performed on Illumina HiSeq 2500 (2x100 bp) or NovaSeq (2x150 bp). From the authors' description of their analysis: Reads were demultiplexed and collapsed into UMI consensus sequences with MIGEC, and V(D)J alignment was performed with MiXCR. Clonotypes responding to the vaccine were identified with edgeR on replicate PBMC samples, with the criteria of FDR below 0.01 and a log2 fold change above 5 up to day 15. CD4 or CD8 identity was assigned to each bulk clonotype according to whether the clonotype was present at higher abundance in the sequenced CD4 repertoire or the sequenced CD8 repertoire. TCRdb's own reprocessing of the public reads used fastp at Q25 and MiXCR and kept productive beta chains. Identical CDR3 proteins give one entry, which carries the most common genes and DNA. In this record, the V and J calls reflect TCRdb's handling and not the investigators' own analysis. The table for this sample lists fewer than 450,000 distinct CDR3 sequences; around 8.1% of them were counted only once. The ten top clones hold roughly 15% of the sample.

This clonotype was counted only a few times. Its antigen is currently not known. No much larger clone is present one base from it, and per-base qualities are unavailable. The source was PBMCs, collected about 49 days after the first yellow fever vaccination. The receptor's source is a man between 18 and 35 years old who received the YFV17D yellow fever vaccine. The chain couples TRBV5-4 to TRBJ1-6, and the D gene may be TRBD1, 5 bases matching. The CDR3 in this case is CASSSGRDNSPLHF. In nucleotide form, the sequence is TGTGCCAGCAGCTCGGGACGGGATAATTCACCCCTCCACTTT.